This T cell receptor beta chain was sequenced in a study of Ad26.COV2.S vaccination and SARS-CoV-2 variants. Study details: Administration of Ad26.COV2.S was intramuscular, either once or twice 56 days apart.

Broader study findings: Individuals receiving vaccine had higher spike-specific TCR breadth than placebo recipients did.

Treatment described: some 19 received Ad26.COV2.S at low or high dose, single or two shots; about 5 received placebo; per-sample allocation not given. The samples date from day 63 after the first vaccine or placebo injection. Ad26 vector vaccine expressed Wuhan-strain SARS-CoV-2 spike. Repertoires were generated with immunoSEQ multiplex PCR, while TCRdb's copy carries only in-frame clones and drops some. The data show a few hundred thousand clones, with approximately 90% seen just once and about 2% held by the top ten. Comments on this clone: The antigen remains undetermined.

Germline trimming cut 2 bases from V and 5 bases from J; bases unmatched to any gene: 14. CDR3 length: 18 residues. Germline assignment: CDR1 LNHDA and CDR2 SQIVND (reference sequence). The receptor's source is a person between 18 and 60 years old who received the Ad26.COV2.S COVID-19 vaccine or a placebo. V usage is TRBV19 and J usage is TRBJ2-7; 11 nucleotides match TRBD2. Sequenced here: peripheral blood, sampled in a trial of Ad26.COV2.S vaccine versus placebo. The CDR3 sequence is CASSISAERLAGIDEQYF. The CDR3 nucleotides are TGTGCCAGTAGTATATCGGCAGAACGACTAGCGGGAATCGACGAGCAGTACTTC.